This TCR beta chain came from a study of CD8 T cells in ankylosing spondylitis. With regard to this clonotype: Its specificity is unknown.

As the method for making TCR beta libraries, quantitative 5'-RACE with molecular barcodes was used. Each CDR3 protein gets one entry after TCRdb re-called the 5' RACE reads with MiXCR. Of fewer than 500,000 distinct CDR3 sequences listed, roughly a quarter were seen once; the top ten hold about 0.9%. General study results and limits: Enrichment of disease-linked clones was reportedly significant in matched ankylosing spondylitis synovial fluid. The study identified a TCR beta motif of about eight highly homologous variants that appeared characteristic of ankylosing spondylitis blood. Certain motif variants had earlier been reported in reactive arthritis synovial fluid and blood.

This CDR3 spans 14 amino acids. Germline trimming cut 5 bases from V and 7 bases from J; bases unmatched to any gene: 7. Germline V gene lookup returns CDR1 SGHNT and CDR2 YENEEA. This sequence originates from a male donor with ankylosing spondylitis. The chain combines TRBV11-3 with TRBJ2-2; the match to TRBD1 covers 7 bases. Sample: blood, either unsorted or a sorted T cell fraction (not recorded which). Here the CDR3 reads CASSRTGVHGELFF. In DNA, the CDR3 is TGTGCCAGCAGCCGTACAGGGGTTCACGGGGAGCTGTTTTTT.